Here is one T cell receptor beta chain with its context. This CDR3 is 13 amino acids long. Germline V lookup: CDR1 SGHTA, CDR2 FQGNSA. Trimming cost V 3 bases and J 2 bases, with 8 bases left between them. Only in-frame clones appear in the TCRdb table, and some are missing; sequencing was by immunoSEQ multiplex PCR. The profile covers more than 300,000 clones, with roughly 90% appearing a single time and under 8% taken by the ten largest. This sample is part of a study of blood T cell repertoires in COVID-19. For the study at large: The analysed material was cDNA or gDNA that came from T cells, B-cell-depleted T cells, or PBMCs.

The chain combines TRBV7-2 with TRBJ2-7; D unclear. The origin of this receptor is a man between 18 and 35 years old who had recovered from COVID-19. The sample consisted of peripheral blood. CDR3 sequence: CASSLGNAYEQYF. CDR3 sequence (DNA): TGTGCCAGCAGCTTGGGCAACGCCTACGAGCAGTACTTC.